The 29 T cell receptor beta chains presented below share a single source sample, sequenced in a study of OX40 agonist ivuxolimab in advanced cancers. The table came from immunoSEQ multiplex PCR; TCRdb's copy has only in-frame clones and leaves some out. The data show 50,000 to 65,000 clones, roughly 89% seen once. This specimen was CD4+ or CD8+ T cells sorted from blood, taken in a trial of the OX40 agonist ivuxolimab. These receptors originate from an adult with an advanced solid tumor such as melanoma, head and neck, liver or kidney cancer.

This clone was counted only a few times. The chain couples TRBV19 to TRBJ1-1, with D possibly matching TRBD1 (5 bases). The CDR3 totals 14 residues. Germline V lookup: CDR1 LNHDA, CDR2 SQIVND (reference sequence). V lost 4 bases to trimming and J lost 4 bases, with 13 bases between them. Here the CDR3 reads CASSTQGVGTEAFF. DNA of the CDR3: TGTGCCAGTAGTACCCAGGGAGTCGGCACTGAAGCTTTCTTT.

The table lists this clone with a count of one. CDR3 bases: TGCGCCAGCAGCCAAGATAGGCCTAGCGGGGGGGCTGAGACCCAGTACTTC. Translated: CASSQDRPSGGAETQYF. This rearrangement joins TRBV4-1 to TRBJ2-5; 12 bases align to TRBD2. The V gene's germline CDR1 is MGHRA and CDR2 YSYEKL. The CDR3 covers 17 residues. J gave up 5 bases and V 0 bases, and 7 bases lay outside the gene matches.

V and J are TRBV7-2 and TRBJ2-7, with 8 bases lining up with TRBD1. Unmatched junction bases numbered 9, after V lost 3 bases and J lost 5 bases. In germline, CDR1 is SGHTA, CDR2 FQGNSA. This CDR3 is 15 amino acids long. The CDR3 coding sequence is TGTGCCAGCAGCTTCGAACAGGGGGTGAGGAACGAGCAGTACTTC. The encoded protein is CASSFEQGVRNEQYF. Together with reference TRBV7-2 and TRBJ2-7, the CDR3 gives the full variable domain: GAGVSQSPSNKVTEKGKDVELRCDPISGHTALYWYRQSLGQGLEFLIYFQGNSAPDKSGLPSDRFSAERTGGSVSTLTIQRTQQEDSAVYLCASSFEQGVRNEQYFGPGTRLTVT.

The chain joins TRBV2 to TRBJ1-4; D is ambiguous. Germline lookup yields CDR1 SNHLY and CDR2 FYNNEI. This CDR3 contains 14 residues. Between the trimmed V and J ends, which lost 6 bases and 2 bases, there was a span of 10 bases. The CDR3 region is CASRARRTNEKLFF. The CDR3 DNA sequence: TGTGCCAGCAGGGCGAGAAGGACTAATGAAAAACTGTTTTTT.

The CDR3 DNA follows: TGTGCCAGCAGCTCGCAGGGTGCTGGGGCCAACGTCCTGACTTTC. Its translation is CASSSQGAGANVLTF. The J gene is TRBJ2-6, the V gene TRBV7-3; possibly TRBD1 for D (5 bases). V lost 4 bases to trimming and J lost 2 bases, with 9 bases between them. Germline assignment: CDR1 SGHTA and CDR2 FQGTGA. This CDR3 region has 15 residues.

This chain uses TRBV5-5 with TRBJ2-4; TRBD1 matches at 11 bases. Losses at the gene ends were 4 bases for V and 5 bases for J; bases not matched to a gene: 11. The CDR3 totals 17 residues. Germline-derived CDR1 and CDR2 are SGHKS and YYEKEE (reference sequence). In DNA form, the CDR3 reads TGTGCCAGCAGCCCTCAACTTGGGACAGGGGGTCAAAACATTCAGTACTTC. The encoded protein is CASSPQLGTGGQNIQYF. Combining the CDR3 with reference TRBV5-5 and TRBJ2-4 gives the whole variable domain DAGVTQSPTHLIKTRGQQVTLRCSPISGHKSVSWYQQVLGQGPQFIFQYYEKEERGRGNFPDRFSARQFPNYSSELNVNALLLGDSALYLCASSPQLGTGGQNIQYFGAGTRLSVL.

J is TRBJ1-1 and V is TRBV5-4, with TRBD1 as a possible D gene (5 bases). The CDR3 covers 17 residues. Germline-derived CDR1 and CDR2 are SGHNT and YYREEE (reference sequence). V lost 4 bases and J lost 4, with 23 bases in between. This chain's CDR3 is CASSPGILWTSGTEAFF. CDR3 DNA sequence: TGTGCCAGCAGCCCAGGAATTCTCTGGACATCGGGCACTGAAGCTTTCTTT.

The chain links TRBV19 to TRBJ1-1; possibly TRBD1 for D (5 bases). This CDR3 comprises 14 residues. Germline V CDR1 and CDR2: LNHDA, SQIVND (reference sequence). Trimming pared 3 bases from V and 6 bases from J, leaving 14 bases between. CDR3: CASSILGGAAEAFF. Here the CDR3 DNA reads TGTGCCAGTAGTATCCTCGGGGGAGCGGCTGAAGCTTTCTTT.

This CDR3 is CASQTGLDFSGNTIYF. The DNA of the CDR3 is TGCGCCAGCCAAACGGGGCTGGATTTCTCTGGAAACACCATATATTTT. This rearrangement joins TRBV5-1 to TRBJ1-3; TRBD1 might be the D (5 bases). This CDR3 comprises 16 residues. The V gene's germline CDR1 is SGHRS and CDR2 YFSETQ. V lost 7 bases and J 0 bases, leaving 17 bases between the germline ends.

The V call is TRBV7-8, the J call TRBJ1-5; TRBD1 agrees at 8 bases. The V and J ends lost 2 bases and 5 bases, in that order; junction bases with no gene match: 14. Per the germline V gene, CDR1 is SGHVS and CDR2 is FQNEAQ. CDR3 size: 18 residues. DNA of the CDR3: TGTGCCAGCAGCTTAAGGAGGACAGGGAAAAGGACAGATCAGCCCCAGCATTTT. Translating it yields CASSLRRTGKRTDQPQHF.

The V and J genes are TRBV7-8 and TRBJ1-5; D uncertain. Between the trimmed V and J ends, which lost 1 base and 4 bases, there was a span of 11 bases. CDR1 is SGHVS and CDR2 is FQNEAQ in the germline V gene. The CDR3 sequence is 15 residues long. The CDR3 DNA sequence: TGTGCCAGCAGCTTAGGCCCCCGACAAAATCAGCCCCAGCATTTT. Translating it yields CASSLGPRQNQPQHF.

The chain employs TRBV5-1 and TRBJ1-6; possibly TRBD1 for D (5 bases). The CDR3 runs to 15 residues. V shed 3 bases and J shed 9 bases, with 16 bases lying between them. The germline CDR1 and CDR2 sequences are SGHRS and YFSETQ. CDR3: CASSSTGGRSSPLHF. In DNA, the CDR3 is TGCGCCAGCAGCTCAACGGGGGGACGTAGTTCACCCCTCCACTTT.

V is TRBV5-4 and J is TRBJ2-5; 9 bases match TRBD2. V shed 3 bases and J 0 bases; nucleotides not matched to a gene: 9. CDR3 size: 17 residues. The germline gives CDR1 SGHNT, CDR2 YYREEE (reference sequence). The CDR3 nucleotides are TGTGCCAGCAGCTCCATCGTGCGGGGGGGCCACCAAGAGACCCAGTACTTC. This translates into CASSSIVRGGHQETQYF.

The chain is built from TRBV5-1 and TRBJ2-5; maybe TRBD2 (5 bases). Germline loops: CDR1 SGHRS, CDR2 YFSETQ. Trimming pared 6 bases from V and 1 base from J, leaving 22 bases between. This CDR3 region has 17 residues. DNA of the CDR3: TGCGCCAGCACCTGGCGTCGGAGCGGCGCCGGCCAAGAGACCCAGTACTTC. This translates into CASTWRRSGAGQETQYF.

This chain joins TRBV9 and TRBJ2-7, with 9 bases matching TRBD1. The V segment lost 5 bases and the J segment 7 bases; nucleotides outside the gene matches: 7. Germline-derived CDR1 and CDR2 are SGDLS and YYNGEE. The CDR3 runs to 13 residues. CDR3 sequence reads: CASSRTGAGEQYF. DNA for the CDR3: TGTGCCAGCAGTAGGACAGGGGCTGGGGAGCAGTACTTC.

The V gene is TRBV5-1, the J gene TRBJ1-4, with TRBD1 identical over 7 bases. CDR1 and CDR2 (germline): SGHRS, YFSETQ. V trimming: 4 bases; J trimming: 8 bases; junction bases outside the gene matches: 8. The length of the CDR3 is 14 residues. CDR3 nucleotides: TGCGCCAGCAGCCCGGGACAGATCCACGAAAAACTGTTTTTT. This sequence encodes CASSPGQIHEKLFF.

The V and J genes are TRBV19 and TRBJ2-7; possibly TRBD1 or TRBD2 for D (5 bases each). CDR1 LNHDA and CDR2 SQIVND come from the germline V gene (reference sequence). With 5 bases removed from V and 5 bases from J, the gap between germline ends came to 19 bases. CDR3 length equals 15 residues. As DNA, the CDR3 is TGTGCCAGTAGTCCCGGGACGGTTAGGGTCAACGAGCAGTACTTC. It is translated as CASSPGTVRVNEQYF.

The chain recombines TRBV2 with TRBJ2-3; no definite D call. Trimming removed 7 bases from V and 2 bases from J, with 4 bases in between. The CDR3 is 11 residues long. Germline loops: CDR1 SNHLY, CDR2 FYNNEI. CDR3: CASTVTDTQYF. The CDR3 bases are TGTGCCAGCACCGTCACAGATACGCAGTATTTT.

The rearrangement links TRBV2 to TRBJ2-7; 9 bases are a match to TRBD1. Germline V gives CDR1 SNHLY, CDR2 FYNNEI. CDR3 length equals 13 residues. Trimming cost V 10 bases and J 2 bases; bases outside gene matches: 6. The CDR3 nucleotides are TGTGCCATCGAGGGACAGGGTACCTACGAGCAGTACTTC. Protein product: CAIEGQGTYEQYF.

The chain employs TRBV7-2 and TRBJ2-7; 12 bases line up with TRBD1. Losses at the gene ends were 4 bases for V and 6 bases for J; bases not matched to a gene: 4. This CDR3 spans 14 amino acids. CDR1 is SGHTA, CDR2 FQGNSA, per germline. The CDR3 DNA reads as TGTGCCAGCAGCTCGGGACAGGGGGCTGGCGAGCAGTACTTC. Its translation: CASSSGQGAGEQYF.

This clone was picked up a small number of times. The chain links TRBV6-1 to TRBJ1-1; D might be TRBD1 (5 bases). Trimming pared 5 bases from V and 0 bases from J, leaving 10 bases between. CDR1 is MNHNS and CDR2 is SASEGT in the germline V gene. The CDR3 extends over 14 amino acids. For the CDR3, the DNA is TGTGCCAGCAGTCGCACGACAGTGAACACTGAAGCTTTCTTT. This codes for CASSRTTVNTEAFF.

The CDR3 protein is CASSARDTEAFF. The DNA for the CDR3 is TGTGCCAGCAGCGCCCGGGACACTGAAGCTTTCTTT. This rearrangement joins TRBV9 to TRBJ1-1; unclear D gene. This CDR3 contains 12 residues. The V and J ends lost 3 bases and 3 bases respectively, with 6 bases between them. Germline CDR1 and CDR2: SGDLS and YYNGEE. Full variable domain (missing parts from reference TRBV9 and TRBJ1-1): DSGVTQTPKHLITATGQRVTLRCSPRSGDLSVYWYQQSLDQGLQFLIQYYNGEERAKGNILERFSAQQFPDLHSELNLSSLELGDSALYFCASSARDTEAFFGQGTRLTVV.

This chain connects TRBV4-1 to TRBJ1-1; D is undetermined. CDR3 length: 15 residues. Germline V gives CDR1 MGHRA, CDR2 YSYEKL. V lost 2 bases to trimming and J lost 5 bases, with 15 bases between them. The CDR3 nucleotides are TGCGCCAGCAGCCAATTGGTGGCCTTGGGGACTGAAGCTTTCTTT. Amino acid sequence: CASSQLVALGTEAFF.

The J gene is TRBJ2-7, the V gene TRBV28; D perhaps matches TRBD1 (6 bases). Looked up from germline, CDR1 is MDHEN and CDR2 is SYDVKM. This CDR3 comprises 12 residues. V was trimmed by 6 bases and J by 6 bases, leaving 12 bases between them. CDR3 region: CASRSQGFEQYF. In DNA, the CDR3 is TGTGCCAGCAGATCACAGGGATTCGAGCAGTACTTC.

The CDR3 loop is CASSPQPGQSYEQYF. DNA for the CDR3: TGCGCCAGCAGCCCGCAGCCGGGACAGTCCTACGAGCAGTACTTC. The chain couples TRBV5-1 to TRBJ2-7, with TRBD1 matching over 7 bases. CDR1 SGHRS and CDR2 YFSETQ come from the germline V gene. After removal of 4 bases from V and 1 base from J, the junction contained 8 bases not matched to a gene. This CDR3 has 15 residues.

The CDR3 nucleotides are TGTGCCAGCAGCCCCCCCCTCTCAGAGACCCAGTACTTC. This translates into CASSPPLSETQYF. This chain links TRBV9 with TRBJ2-5; D not certain. CDR1 is SGDLS and CDR2 is YYNGEE in the germline V gene. V was pared by 4 bases and J by 4 bases, with 11 bases between. This CDR3 contains 13 residues.

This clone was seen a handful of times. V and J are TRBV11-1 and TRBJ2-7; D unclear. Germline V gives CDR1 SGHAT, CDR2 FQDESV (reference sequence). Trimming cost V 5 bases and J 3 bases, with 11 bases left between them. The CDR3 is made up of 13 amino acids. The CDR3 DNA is TGTGCCAGCAGCCTCAGTGAGGTCTACGAGCAGTACTTC. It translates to CASSLSEVYEQYF.

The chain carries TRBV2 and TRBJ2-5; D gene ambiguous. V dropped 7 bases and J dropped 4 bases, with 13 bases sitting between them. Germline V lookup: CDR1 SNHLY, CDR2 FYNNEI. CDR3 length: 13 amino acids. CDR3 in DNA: TGTGCCAGCAACGAGGTTCCCCGAGAGACCCAGTACTTC. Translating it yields CASNEVPRETQYF.

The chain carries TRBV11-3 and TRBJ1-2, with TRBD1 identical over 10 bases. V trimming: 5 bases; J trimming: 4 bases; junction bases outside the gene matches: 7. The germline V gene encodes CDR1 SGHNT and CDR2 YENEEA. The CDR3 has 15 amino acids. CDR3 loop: CASSQDRGYVYGYTF. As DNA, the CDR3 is TGTGCCAGCAGCCAGGACAGGGGGTATGTCTATGGCTACACCTTC.